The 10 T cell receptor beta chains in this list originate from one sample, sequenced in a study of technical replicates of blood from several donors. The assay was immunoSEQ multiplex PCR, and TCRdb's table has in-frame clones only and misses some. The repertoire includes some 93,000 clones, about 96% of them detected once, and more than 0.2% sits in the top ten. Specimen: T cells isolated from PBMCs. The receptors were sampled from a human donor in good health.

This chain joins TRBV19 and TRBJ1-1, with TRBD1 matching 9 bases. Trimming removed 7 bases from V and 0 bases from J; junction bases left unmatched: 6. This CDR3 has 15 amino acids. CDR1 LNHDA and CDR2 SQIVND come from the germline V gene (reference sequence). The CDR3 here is CASTSGQGLNTEAFF. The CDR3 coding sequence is TGTGCCAGTACCTCGGGACAGGGCTTGAACACTGAAGCTTTCTTT.

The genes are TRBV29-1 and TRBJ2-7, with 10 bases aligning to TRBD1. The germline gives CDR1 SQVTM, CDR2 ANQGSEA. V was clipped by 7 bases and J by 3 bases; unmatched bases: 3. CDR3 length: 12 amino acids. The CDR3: CSAGQGFYEQYF. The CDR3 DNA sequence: TGCAGCGCGGGACAGGGGTTCTACGAGCAGTACTTC.

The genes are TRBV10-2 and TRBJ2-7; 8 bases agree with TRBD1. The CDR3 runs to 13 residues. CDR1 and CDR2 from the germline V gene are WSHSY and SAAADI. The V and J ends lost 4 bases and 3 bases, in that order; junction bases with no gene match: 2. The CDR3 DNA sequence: TGCGCCAGCAGTGGGGACAGGATCTACGAGCAGTACTTC. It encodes CASSGDRIYEQYF.

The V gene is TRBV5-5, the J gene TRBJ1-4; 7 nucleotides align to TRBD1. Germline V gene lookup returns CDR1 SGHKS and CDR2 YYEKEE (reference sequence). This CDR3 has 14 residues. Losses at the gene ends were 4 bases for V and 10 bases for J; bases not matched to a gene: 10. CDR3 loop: CASSGDRVDGKLFF. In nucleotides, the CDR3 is TGTGCCAGCAGCGGAGACAGGGTAGATGGAAAACTGTTTTTT. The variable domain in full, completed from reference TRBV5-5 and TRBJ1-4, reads DAGVTQSPTHLIKTRGQQVTLRCSPISGHKSVSWYQQVLGQGPQFIFQYYEKEERGRGNFPDRFSARQFPNYSSELNVNALLLGDSALYLCASSGDRVDGKLFFGSGTQLSVL.

The CDR3 DNA reads as TGCGCCAGCAGTGAGGGCAGGGGGGTAGATACGCAGTATTTT. The encoded protein is CASSEGRGVDTQYF. The J gene is TRBJ2-3, the V gene TRBV10-2; tentative D call: TRBD1 (7 bases). The germline gives CDR1 WSHSY, CDR2 SAAADI. There are 14 residues in the CDR3. With 2 bases removed from V and 5 bases from J, the gap between germline ends came to 11 bases.

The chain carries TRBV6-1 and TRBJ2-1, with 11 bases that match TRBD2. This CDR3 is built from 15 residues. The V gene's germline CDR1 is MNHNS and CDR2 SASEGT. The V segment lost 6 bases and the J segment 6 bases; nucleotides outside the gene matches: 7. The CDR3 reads CASSLAGGPSNEQFF. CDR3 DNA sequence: TGTGCCAGCAGCCTAGCGGGAGGTCCCTCCAATGAGCAGTTCTTC.

CDR3 protein: CASSLLRSEGEQYF. The CDR3, as DNA: TGCGCCAGCAGCTTGTTGCGGTCAGAGGGCGAGCAGTACTTC. The genes are TRBV5-1 and TRBJ2-7, with a tentative D call TRBD2 (5 bases). Trimming removed 1 base from V and 6 bases from J, with 14 bases in between. The CDR3 consists of 14 residues. CDR1 is SGHRS, CDR2 YFSETQ, per germline.

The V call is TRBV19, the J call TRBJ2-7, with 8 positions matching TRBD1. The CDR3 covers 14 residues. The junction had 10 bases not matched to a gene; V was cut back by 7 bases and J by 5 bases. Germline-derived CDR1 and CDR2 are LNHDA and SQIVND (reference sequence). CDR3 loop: CASTPSGQGHEQYF. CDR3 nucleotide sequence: TGTGCCAGTACCCCGAGCGGACAGGGACACGAGCAGTACTTC.

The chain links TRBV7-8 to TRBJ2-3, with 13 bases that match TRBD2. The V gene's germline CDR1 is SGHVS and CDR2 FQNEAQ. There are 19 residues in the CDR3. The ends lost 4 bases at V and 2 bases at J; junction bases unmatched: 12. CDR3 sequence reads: CASSSGTSGTRFFTDTQYF. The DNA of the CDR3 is TGTGCCAGCAGCTCTGGGACTAGCGGGACACGCTTCTTCACAGATACGCAGTATTTT.

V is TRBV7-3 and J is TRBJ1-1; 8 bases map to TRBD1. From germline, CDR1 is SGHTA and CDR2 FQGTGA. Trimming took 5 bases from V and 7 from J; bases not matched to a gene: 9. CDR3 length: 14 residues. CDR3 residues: CASSTGQVMSEAFF. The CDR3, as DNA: TGTGCCAGCAGCACGGGACAGGTAATGAGTGAAGCTTTCTTT.